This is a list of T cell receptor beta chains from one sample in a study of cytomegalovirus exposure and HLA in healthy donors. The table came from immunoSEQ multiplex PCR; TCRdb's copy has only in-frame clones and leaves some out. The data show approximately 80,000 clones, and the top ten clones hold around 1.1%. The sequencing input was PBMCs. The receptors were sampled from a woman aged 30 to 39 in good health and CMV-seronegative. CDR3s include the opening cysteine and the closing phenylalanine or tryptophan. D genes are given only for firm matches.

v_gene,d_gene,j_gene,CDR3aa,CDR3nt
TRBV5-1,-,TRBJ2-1,CASSLGGLDNEQFF,TGCGCCAGCAGCTTGGGGGGGCTAGACAATGAGCAGTTCTTC
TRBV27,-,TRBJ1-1,CASSPRFARGNTEAFF,TGTGCCAGCAGTCCCCGCTTTGCCCGAGGGAACACTGAAGCTTTCTTT
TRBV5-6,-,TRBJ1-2,CASTDGTNNYGYTF,TGTGCCAGCACCGACGGGACAAACAACTATGGCTACACCTTC
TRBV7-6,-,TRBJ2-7,CASSLAATGGQSYEQYF,TGTGCCAGCAGCTTAGCGGCGACAGGCGGGCAGTCCTACGAGCAGTACTTC
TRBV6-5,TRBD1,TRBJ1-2,CASSRQGARYGYTF,TGTGCCAGCAGTCGACAGGGGGCGCGGTATGGCTACACCTTC
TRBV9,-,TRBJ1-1,CASSVGTANTEAFF,TGTGCCAGCAGCGTAGGTACAGCCAACACTGAAGCTTTCTTT
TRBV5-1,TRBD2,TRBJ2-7,CASKLAGGYEQYF,TGCGCCAGCAAACTAGCGGGAGGTTACGAGCAGTACTTC
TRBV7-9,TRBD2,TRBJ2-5,CASSILAGGKETQYF,TGTGCCAGCAGCATACTAGCGGGGGGGAAAGAGACCCAGTACTTC
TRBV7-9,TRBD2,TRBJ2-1,CASSTGLAGVNEQFF,TGTGCCAGCAGCACGGGACTAGCGGGAGTGAATGAGCAGTTCTTC
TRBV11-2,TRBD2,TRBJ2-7,CASSLGASGRYEQYF,TGTGCCAGCAGCTTGGGGGCTAGCGGGAGGTACGAGCAGTACTTC
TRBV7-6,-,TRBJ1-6,CASSLDGGSPLHF,TGTGCCAGCAGCTTAGACGGCGGTTCACCCCTCCACTTT
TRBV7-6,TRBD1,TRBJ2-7,CASSSGQGREQYF,TGTGCCAGCAGCTCGGGACAGGGGCGCGAGCAGTACTTC
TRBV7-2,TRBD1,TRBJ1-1,CASSLTGVQNTEAFF,TGTGCCAGCAGCTTGACAGGGGTACAGAACACTGAAGCTTTCTTT
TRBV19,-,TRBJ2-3,CASSIGRADTQYF,TGTGCCAGTAGTATAGGGAGGGCAGATACGCAGTATTTT
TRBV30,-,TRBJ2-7,CAWRTAAGYEQYF,TGTGCCTGGAGAACGGCGGCGGGGTACGAGCAGTACTTC
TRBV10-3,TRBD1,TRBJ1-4,CATTDRGGKEKLFF,TGTGCCACCACGGACAGGGGAGGAAAGGAAAAACTGTTTTTT
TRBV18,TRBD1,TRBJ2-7,CASSPRTGQGAEQYF,TGTGCCAGCTCACCAAGGACGGGACAGGGTGCCGAGCAGTACTTC
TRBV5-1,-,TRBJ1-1,CASSLSPENTEAFF,TGCGCCAGCAGCCTTTCACCAGAGAACACTGAAGCTTTCTTT
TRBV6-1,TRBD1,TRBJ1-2,CASSPTSPGTGEDTF,TGTGCCAGCAGTCCAACTAGTCCCGGGACAGGGGAAGACACCTTC
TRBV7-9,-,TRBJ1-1,CASSSPAGAEAFF,TGTGCCAGCAGCTCCCCGGCAGGGGCTGAAGCTTTCTTT
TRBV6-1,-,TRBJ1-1,CASSDKRGGTEAFF,TGTGCCAGCAGTGACAAAAGGGGGGGGACTGAAGCTTTCTTT
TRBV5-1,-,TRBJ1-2,CASSGGLEARGYTF,TGCGCCAGCAGCGGGGGCCTGGAGGCCCGAGGCTACACCTTC
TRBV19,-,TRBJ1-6,CASSQGWSPLHF,TGTGCCAGCTCCCAGGGTTGGTCACCCCTCCACTTT
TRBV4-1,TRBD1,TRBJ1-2,CASSQERDRGLQGF,TGCGCCAGCAGCCAAGAGAGGGACAGGGGGCTACAAGGCTTC
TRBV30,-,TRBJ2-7,CAWGDNSYEQYF,TGTGCCTGGGGGGACAACTCCTACGAGCAGTACTTC
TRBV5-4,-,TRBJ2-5,CASSLFGGADGETQYF,TGTGCCAGCAGCTTGTTTGGGGGGGCGGATGGAGAGACCCAGTACTTC
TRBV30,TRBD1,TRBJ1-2,CAWVSGTGINYGYTF,TGTGCCTGGGTCTCCGGGACAGGGATTAACTATGGCTACACCTTC
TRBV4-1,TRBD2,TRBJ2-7,CASSQDQPSGLAYEQYF,TGCGCCAGCAGCCAAGATCAGCCTAGCGGGCTCGCCTACGAGCAGTACTTC
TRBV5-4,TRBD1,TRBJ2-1,CASSSSGQGYYEQFF,TGTGCCAGCAGCTCCTCCGGACAGGGTTACTATGAGCAGTTCTTC
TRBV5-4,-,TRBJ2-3,CASSLRGTDTQYF,TGTGCCAGCAGCTTGAGGGGGACAGATACGCAGTATTTT
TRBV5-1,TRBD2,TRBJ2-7,CASSFFAAGGGYEQYF,TGCGCCAGCAGCTTTTTTGCAGCGGGAGGGGGCTACGAGCAGTACTTC
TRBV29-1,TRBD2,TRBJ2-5,CSVVGLAGGQETQYF,TGCAGCGTTGTGGGACTAGCGGGGGGGCAAGAGACCCAGTACTTC
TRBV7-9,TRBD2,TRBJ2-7,CASSQLAGDSYEQYF,TGTGCCAGCAGCCAGCTGGCGGGGGACTCCTACGAGCAGTACTTC
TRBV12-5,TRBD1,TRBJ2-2,CASGTGTGGRDTGELFF,TGTGCTAGTGGTACCGGGACAGGGGGCAGGGACACCGGGGAGCTGTTTTTT
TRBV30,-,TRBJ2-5,CAWSSTIQETQYF,TGTGCCTGGAGTTCGACTATCCAAGAGACCCAGTACTTC
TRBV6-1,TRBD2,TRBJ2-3,CASSDVAGGPGTDTQYF,TGTGCCAGCAGTGATGTAGCGGGAGGGCCCGGCACAGATACGCAGTATTTT
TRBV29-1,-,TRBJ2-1,CSVDIPGADEQFF,TGCAGCGTTGATATTCCGGGAGCGGATGAGCAGTTCTTC
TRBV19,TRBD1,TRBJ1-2,CASSRDRGSYGYTF,TGTGCCAGTAGTCGCGACAGGGGGTCCTATGGCTACACCTTC
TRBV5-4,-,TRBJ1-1,CASSPRTVPTTEAFF,TGTGCCAGCAGCCCCCGGACAGTGCCGACCACTGAAGCTTTCTTT
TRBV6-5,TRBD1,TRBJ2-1,CARSYVSRGLNNEQFF,TGTGCCCGCAGTTACGTTTCCAGGGGGCTTAACAATGAGCAGTTCTTC
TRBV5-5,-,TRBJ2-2,CASSLGAANTGELFF,TGTGCCAGCAGCTTGGGGGCAGCCAACACCGGGGAGCTGTTTTTT
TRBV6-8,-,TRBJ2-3,CASTRGRGPLHSSTDTQYF,TGTGCCAGCACTCGGGGGCGGGGGCCCCTTCATTCTAGCACAGATACGCAGTATTTT
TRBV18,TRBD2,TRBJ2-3,CASSPGLAGGPDTQYF,TGTGCCAGCTCACCGGGACTAGCGGGAGGGCCAGATACGCAGTATTTT
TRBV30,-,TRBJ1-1,CAWSGLGQPNTEAFF,TGTGCCTGGAGTGGGTTAGGACAACCGAACACTGAAGCTTTCTTT
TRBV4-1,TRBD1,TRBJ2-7,CASSQDPGTAFSEQYF,TGCGCCAGCAGCCAAGATCCCGGGACAGCCTTTAGCGAGCAGTACTTC
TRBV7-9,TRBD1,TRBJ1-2,CASSPVETGTYGYTF,TGTGCCAGCAGCCCAGTGGAGACAGGGACCTATGGCTACACCTTC
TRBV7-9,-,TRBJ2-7,CASSLISYEQYF,TGTGCCAGCAGCCTAATCTCCTACGAGCAGTACTTC
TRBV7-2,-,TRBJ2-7,CASSLAGGSYEQYF,TGTGCCAGCAGCTTAGCGGGGGGTTCCTACGAGCAGTACTTC
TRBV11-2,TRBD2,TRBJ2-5,CASSHGLAGIETQYF,TGTGCCAGCAGCCACGGACTAGCGGGAATTGAGACCCAGTACTTC
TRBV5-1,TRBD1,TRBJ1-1,CASSPDRGGTEAFF,TGCGCCAGCAGCCCAGACAGGGGCGGCACTGAAGCTTTCTTT
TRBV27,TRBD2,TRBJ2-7,CASSTSGRVAYEQYF,TGTGCCAGCAGTACTAGCGGGAGAGTTGCCTACGAGCAGTACTTC